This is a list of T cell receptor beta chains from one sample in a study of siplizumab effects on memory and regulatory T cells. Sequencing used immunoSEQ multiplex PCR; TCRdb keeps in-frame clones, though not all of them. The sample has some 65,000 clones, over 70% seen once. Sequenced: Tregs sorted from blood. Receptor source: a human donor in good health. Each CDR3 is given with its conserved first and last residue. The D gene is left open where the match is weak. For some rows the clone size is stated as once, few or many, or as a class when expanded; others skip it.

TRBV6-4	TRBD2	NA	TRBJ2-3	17	TGTGCCAGCAGCGACACCTCTAGCGGGAGGTTCACAGATACGCAGTATTTT	CASSDTSSGRFTDTQYF
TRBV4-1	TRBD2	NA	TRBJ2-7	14	TGCGCCAGCAGCCCTTGGACTAGGGCGGGAGAGCAGTACTTC	CASSPWTRAGEQYF
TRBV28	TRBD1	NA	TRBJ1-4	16	TGTGCCAGCAGGCTACAGGGGGTCTGGACTAATGAAAAACTGTTTTTT	CASRLQGVWTNEKLFF
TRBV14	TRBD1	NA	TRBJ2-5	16	TGTGCCAGCAGCCGCTATTTAGGGACAGCCCAAGAGACCCAGTACTTC	CASSRYLGTAQETQYF
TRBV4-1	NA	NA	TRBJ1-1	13	TGCGCCAGCAGCCAAGGAGGGGTCACTGAAGCTTTCTTT	CASSQGGVTEAFF
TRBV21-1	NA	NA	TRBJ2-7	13	TGTGCCAGCAGCAAAAAGGGGGGAGCCGAGCAGTACTTC	CASSKKGGAEQYF
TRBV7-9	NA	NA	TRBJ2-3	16	TGTGCCAGCAGCTTACAAACGCCACGGGTTGCAGATACGCAGTATTTT	CASSLQTPRVADTQYF
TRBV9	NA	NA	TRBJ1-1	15	TGTGCCAGCAGTCTCTCACAGGACCTTAACACTGAAGCTTTCTTT	CASSLSQDLNTEAFF
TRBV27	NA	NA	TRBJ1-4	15	TGTGCCAGCAGTTTATTGGCAACACCTAATGAAAAACTGTTTTTT	CASSLLATPNEKLFF
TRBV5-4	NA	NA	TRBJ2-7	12	TGTGCCAGCAGCCCGGGCAGGCGCGAGCAGTACTTC	CASSPGRREQYF
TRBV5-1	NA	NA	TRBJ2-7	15	TGCGCCAGCAGCCTCCGGGACATAGCATCCTACGAGCAGTACTTC	CASSLRDIASYEQYF
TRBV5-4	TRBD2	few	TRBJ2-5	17	TGTGCCAGCAGCTTGCGGCTAGCGGGAGGGCGGGGGGAGACCCAGTACTTC	CASSLRLAGGRGETQYF
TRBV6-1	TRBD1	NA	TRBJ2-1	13	TGTGCCAGCAGGAAGGACAGGTTCTATGAGCAGTTCTTC	CASRKDRFYEQFF
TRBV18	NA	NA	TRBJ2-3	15	TGTGCCAGCTCACCAGGCGCGGGAATCACAGATACGCAGTATTTT	CASSPGAGITDTQYF
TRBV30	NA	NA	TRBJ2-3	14	TGTGCCTGGAGTACCTCCCCCGGGTCGGGTACGCAGTATTTT	CAWSTSPGSGTQYF
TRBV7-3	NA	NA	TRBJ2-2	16	TGTGCCAGCAGCTCCTCAACAGGTAGCGACACCGGGGAGCTGTTTTTT	CASSSSTGSDTGELFF
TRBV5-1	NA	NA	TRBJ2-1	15	TGCGCCAGCAGCCCCGTTTGGGAGTTAAGCAATGAGCAGTTCTTC	CASSPVWELSNEQFF